Described below is a single TCR beta chain sequence and its context. The data were produced by immunoSEQ multiplex PCR, yet TCRdb's version contains in-frame clones alone and is incomplete. Of around 62,000 clones listed, under 98% are singletons. The data stem from a study of technical replicates of blood from several donors. J gave up 8 bases and V 5 bases, and 11 bases lay outside the gene matches. Per germline, CDR1 PRHDT and CDR2 FYEKMQ (reference sequence). The CDR3 is 15 residues long. Sequencing input: T cells isolated from PBMCs. V gene TRBV13 combines with J gene TRBJ2-1, with 8 bases identical to TRBD2. The receptor comes from a human donor in good health. CDR3 sequence: CASSPWGAGDHEQFF. CDR3 coding DNA: TGTGCCAGCAGCCCCTGGGGAGCGGGAGATCATGAGCAGTTCTTC.